This T cell receptor (beta chain) is drawn from a study of CD8 T cells in ankylosing spondylitis. General study points: The disease-linked clones had a CD8+ phenotype and low blood frequencies. Clones tied to disease were said to be significantly enriched in matched ankylosing spondylitis synovial fluid. Certain motif variants had earlier been reported in reactive arthritis synovial fluid and blood. Among TCR beta sequences, a motif of several highly homologous variants appeared characteristic of ankylosing spondylitis blood.

V lost 0 bases, J lost 5 bases, and 11 bases lay in between. The CDR3 contains 14 residues. CDR1 is MGHRA, CDR2 YSYEKL, per germline. In making TCR beta libraries, quantitative 5'-RACE with molecular barcodes was used. MiXCR, run by TCRdb on the 5' RACE reads, gives a single entry per CDR3 protein. The table lists over 200,000 distinct CDR3 sequences, roughly 18% of them singletons, with under 45% in the top ten. As regards this clonotype: Antigen: not known.

The chain has TRBV4-1 and TRBJ2-7; D uncertain. The sample was blood, either unsorted or a sorted T cell fraction (not recorded which). The sequence came from a male donor with ankylosing spondylitis. CDR3 region: CASSQELGYDEQYF. For the CDR3, the DNA is TGCGCCAGCAGCCAAGAGTTGGGGTACGACGAGCAGTACTTC.